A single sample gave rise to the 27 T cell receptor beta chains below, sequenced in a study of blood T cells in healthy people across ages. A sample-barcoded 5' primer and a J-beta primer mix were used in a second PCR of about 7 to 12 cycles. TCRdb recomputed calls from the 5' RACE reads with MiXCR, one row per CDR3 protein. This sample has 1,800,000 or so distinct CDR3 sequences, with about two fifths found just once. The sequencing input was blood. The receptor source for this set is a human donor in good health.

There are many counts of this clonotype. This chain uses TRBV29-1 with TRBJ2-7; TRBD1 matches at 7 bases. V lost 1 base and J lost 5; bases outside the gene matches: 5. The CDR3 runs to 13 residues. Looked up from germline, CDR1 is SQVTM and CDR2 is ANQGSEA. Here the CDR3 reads CSVEVSQGNEQYF. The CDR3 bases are TGCAGCGTTGAAGTTTCACAGGGGAACGAGCAGTACTTC.

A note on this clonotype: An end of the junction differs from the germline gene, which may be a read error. CDR3 amino acids: CDISEEPAGETQYF. DNA of the CDR3: TGTGACATCAGTGAGGAACCTGCTGGGGAGACCCAGTACTTC. V and J are TRBV10-3 and TRBJ2-5, with no clear D. This CDR3 is 14 amino acids long. From germline, CDR1 is ENHRY and CDR2 SYGVKD.

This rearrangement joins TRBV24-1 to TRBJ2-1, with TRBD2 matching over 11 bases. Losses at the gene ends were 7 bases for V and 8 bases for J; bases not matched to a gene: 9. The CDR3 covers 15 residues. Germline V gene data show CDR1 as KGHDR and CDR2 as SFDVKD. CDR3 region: CATSPTSGVLDEQFF. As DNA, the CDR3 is TGTGCCACCAGCCCGACTAGCGGGGTTCTGGATGAGCAGTTCTTC.

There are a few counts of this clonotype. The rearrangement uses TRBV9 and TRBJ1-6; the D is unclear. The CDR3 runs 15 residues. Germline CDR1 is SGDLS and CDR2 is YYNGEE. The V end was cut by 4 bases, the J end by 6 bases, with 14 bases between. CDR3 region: CASSPRSESNSPLHF. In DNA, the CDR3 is TGTGCCAGCAGCCCTAGGTCAGAGAGTAATTCACCCCTCCACTTT. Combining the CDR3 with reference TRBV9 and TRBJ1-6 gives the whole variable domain DSGVTQTPKHLITATGQRVTLRCSPRSGDLSVYWYQQSLDQGLQFLIQYYNGEERAKGNILERFSAQQFPDLHSELNLSSLELGDSALYFCASSPRSESNSPLHFGNGTRLTVT.

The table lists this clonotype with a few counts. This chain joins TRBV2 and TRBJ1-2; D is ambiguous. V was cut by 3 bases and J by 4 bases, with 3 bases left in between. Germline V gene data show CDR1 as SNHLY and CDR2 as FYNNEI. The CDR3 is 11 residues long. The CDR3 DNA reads TGTGCCAGCAGTGAGGTCTATGGCTACACCTTC. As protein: CASSEVYGYTF.

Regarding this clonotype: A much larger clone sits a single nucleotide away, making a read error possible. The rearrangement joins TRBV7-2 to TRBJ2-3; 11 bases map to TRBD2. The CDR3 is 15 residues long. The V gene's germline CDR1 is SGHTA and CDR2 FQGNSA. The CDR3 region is CACSFSGGAADTQYF. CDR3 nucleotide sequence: TGTGCCTGCAGTTTTAGCGGGGGGGCCGCAGATACGCAGTATTTT.

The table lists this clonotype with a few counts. The DNA for the CDR3 is TGTGCCAGCAGTAAAACAATGGGGGCGCGTTTAGATACGCAGTATTTT. It yields the protein CASSKTMGARLDTQYF. This chain links TRBV11-2 with TRBJ2-3; a weak D match, TRBD1 (6 bases). V was cut by 6 bases and J by 5 bases, with 21 bases left in between. CDR1 and CDR2 from the germline V gene are SGHAT and FQNNGV. The CDR3 has 16 residues.

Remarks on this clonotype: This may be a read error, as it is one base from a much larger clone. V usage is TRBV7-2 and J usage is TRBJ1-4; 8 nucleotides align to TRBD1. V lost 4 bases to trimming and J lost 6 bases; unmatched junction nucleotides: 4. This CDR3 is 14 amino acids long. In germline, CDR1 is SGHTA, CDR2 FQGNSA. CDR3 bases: TGTGCCAGCAGCTGGACAGGGTTGGATGAAAAACTGTTTTTT. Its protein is CASSWTGLDEKLFF.

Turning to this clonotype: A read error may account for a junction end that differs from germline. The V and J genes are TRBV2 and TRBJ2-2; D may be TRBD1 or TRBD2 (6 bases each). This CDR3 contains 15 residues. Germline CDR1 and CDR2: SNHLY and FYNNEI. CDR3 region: CASSETGADTGEPFF. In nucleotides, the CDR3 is TGTGCCAGCAGTGAAACGGGGGCGGACACCGGGGAGCCGTTTTTT.

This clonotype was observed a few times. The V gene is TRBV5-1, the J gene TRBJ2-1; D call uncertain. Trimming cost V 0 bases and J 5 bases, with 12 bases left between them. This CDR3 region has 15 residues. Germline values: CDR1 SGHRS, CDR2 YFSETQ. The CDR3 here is CASSLAPRDNNEQFF. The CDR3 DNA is TGCGCCAGCAGCTTGGCTCCGCGTGACAACAATGAGCAGTTCTTC.

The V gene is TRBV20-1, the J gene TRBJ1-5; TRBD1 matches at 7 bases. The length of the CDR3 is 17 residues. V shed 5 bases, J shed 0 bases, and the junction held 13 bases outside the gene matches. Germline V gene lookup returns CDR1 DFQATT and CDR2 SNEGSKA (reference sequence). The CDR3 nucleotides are TGCAGTGCTGCCCCGGAGGGGGCGCGGAATAGCAATCAGCCCCAGCATTTT. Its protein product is CSAAPEGARNSNQPQHF.

The CDR3 protein is CASSLLQTGSLDYTF. CDR3 in DNA: TGCGCCAGCAGCCTACTCCAGACAGGGTCCTTGGACTACACCTTC. The rearrangement links TRBV4-1 to TRBJ1-2; TRBD1 aligns across 7 bases. This CDR3 comprises 15 residues. After removal of 4 bases from V and 10 bases from J, the junction contained 15 bases not matched to a gene. CDR1 MGHRA and CDR2 YSYEKL come from the germline V gene.

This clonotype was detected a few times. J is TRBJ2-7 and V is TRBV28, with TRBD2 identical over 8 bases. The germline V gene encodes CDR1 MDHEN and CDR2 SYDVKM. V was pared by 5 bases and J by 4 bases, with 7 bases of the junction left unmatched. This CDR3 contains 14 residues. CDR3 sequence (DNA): TGTGCCAGCAGTCTCAGCGGGGGAGAGTACGAGCAGTACTTC. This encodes CASSLSGGEYEQYF.

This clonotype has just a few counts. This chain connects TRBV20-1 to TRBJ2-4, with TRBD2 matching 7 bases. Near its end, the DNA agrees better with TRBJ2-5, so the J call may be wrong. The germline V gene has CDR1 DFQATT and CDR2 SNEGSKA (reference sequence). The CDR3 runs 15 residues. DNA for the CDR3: TGCAGTGCTCTTGACCGGGGGGTCTTCCAAGAGACCCAGTACTTC. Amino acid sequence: CSALDRGVFQETQYF.

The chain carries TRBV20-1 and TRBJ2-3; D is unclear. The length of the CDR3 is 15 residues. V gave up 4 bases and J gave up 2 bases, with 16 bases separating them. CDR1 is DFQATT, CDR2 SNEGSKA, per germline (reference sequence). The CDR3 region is CSAIGPTATTDTQYF. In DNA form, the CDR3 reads TGCAGTGCTATAGGGCCCACCGCCACCACAGATACGCAGTATTTT.

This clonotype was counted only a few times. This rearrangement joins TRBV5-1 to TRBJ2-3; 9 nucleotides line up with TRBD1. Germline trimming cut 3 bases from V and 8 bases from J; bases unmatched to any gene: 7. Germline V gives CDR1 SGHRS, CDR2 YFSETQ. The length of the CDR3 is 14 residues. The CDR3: CASSWDRASGTQYF. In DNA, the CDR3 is TGCGCCAGCAGCTGGGACAGGGCATCGGGTACGCAGTATTTT.

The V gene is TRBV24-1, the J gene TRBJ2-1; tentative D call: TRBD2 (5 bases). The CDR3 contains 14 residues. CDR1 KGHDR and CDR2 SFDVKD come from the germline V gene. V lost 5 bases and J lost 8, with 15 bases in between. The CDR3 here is CATSVSSSTHEQFF. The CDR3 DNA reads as TGTGCCACCAGTGTTAGCTCTAGCACCCATGAGCAGTTCTTC.

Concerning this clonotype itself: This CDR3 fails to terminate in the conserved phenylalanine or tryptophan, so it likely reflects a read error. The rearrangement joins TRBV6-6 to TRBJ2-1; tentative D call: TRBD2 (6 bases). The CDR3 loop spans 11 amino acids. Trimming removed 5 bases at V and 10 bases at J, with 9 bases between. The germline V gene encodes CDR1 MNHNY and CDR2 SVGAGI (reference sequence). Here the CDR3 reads CASSLSGEQFV. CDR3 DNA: TGTGCCAGCAGTCTCAGCGGGGAGCAGTTCGTC.

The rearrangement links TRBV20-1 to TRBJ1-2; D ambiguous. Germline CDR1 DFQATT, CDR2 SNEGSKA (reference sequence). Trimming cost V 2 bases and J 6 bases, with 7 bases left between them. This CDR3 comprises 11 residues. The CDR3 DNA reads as TGCAGTGCTAGAACAATAGATGGCTACACCTTC. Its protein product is CSARTIDGYTF.

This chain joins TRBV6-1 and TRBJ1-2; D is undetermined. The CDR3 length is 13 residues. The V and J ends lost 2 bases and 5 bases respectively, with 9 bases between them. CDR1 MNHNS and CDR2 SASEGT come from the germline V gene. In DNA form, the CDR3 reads TGTGCCAGCAGTGAACAGCCTCCGTATGGCTACACCTTC. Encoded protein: CASSEQPPYGYTF.

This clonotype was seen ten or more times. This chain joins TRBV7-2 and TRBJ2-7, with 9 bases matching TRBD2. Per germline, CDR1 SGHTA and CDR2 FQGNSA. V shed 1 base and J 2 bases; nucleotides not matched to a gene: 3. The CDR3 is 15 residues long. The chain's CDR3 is CASSLGAGGPYEQYF. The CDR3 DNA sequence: TGTGCCAGCAGCTTAGGAGCGGGGGGACCCTACGAGCAGTACTTC.

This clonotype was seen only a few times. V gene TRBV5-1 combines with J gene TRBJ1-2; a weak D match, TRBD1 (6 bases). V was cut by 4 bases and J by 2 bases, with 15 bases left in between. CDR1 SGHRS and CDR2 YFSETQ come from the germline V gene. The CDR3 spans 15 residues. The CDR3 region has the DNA TGCGCCAGCAGCCCGGAACCACAGGGCAACTATGGCTACACCTTC. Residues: CASSPEPQGNYGYTF. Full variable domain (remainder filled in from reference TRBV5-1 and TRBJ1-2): KAGVTQTPRYLIKTRGQQVTLSCSPISGHRSVSWYQQTPGQGLQFLFEYFSETQRNKGNFPGRFSGRQFSNSRSEMNVSTLELGDSALYLCASSPEPQGNYGYTFGSGTRLTVV.

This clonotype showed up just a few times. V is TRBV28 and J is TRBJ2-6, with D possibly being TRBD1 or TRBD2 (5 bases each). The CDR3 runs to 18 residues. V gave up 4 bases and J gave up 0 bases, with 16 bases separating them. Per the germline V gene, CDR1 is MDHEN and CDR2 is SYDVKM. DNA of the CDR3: TGTGCCAGCAGTTCAACCGGGACCCCATTCTCTGGGGCCAACGTCCTGACTTTC. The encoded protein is CASSSTGTPFSGANVLTF. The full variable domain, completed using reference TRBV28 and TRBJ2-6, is DVKVTQSSRYLVKRTGEKVFLECVQDMDHENMFWYRQDPGLGLRLIYFSYDVKMKEKGDIPEGYSVSREKKERFSLILESASTNQTSMYLCASSSTGTPFSGANVLTFGAGSRLTVL.

The CDR3 spells CASSVGLGQGVLSGYTF. In DNA, the CDR3 is TGTGCCAGCAGCGTAGGTTTGGGACAGGGCGTACTCTCCGGCTACACCTTC. The chain uses TRBV9 and TRBJ1-2, with 9 bases matching TRBD1. The CDR3 is 17 amino acids. Germline-derived CDR1 and CDR2 are SGDLS and YYNGEE. With V trimmed by 0 bases and J by 8 bases, 14 bases remained unmatched.

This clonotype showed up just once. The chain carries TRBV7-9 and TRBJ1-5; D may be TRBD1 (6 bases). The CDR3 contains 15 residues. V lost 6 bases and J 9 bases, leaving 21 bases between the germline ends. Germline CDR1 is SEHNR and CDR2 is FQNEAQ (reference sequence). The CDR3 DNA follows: TGTGCCAGCAGTTCCTCCGGGACAAGTGCAGGGCCCCAGCATTTT. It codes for CASSSSGTSAGPQHF.

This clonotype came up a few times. The CDR3 sequence is CASRGGTTNTGELFF. The CDR3 DNA follows: TGTGCCAGCAGAGGGGGGACCACGAACACCGGGGAGCTGTTTTTT. This chain uses TRBV12-3 or TRBV12-4 with TRBJ2-2; TRBD1 or TRBD2 may be the D gene (6 bases each). The CDR3 loop spans 15 amino acids. Trimming stripped 6 bases from V and 0 bases from J, with 11 bases between.

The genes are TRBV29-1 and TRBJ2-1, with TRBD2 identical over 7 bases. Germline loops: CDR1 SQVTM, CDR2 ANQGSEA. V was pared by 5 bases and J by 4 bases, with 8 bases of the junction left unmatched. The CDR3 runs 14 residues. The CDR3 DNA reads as TGCAGCGTTAAACTAGTGGGGGGGTACAATGAGCAGTTCTTC. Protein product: CSVKLVGGYNEQFF.